This entry concerns a single T cell receptor beta chain. This sample stems from a study of shared clonotypes between healthy human individuals. Division of CD4+ cells produced a CD45RA+ naive subset and a CD45RA-negative memory subset. Assay: immunoSEQ multiplex PCR; the TCRdb copy retains only in-frame clones and omits some. The repertoire has 2,500,000 or so clones, 92% of them found once; the top ten carry around 0.4%. The CDR3 is 13 residues long. Germline V lookup: CDR1 MNHEY, CDR2 SVGAGI. The V gene lost 6 bases and the J gene lost 7 bases, with 13 bases spanning the gap. The sequenced material came from naive CD4+ T cells from PBMCs. As for subset: CD45RA+ positively selected. The V and J genes are TRBV6-5 and TRBJ2-1; D remains unclear. This TCR came from a man between 18 and 29 years old in good health. Some clones in this sample may be carry-over from other donors' samples. The CDR3, as DNA: TGTGCCAGCAGCCTCCCCTCAAAGAATGAGCAGTTCTTC. Protein sequence: CASSLPSKNEQFF.